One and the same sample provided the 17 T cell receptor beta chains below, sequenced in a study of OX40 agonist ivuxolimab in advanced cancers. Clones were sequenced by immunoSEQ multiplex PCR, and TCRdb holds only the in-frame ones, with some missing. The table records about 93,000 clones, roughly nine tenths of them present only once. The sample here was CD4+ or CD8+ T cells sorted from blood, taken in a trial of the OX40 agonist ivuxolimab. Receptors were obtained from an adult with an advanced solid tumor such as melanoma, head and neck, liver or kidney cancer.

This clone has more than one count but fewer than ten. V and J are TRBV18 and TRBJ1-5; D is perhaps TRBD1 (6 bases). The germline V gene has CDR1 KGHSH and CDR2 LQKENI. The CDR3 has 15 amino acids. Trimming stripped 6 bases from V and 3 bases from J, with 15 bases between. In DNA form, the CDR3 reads TGTGCCAGCTCTCCAGGGGCGGTCGACAATCAGCCCCAGCATTTT. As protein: CASSPGAVDNQPQHF. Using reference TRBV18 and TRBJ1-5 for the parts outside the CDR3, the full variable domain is NAGVMQNPRHLVRRRGQEARLRCSPMKGHSHVYWYRQLPEEGLKFMVYLQKENIIDESGMPKERFSAEFPKEGPSILRIQQVVRGDSAAYFCASSPGAVDNQPQHFGDGTRLSIL.

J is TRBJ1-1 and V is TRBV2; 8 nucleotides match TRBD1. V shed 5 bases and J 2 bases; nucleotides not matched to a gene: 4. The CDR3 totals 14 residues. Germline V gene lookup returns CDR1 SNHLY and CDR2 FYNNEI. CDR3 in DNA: TGTGCCAGCAGTTGGACAGGGTCAAACACTGAAGCTTTCTTT. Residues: CASSWTGSNTEAFF. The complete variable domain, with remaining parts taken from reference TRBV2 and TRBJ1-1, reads EPEVTQTPSHQVTQMGQEVILRCVPISNHLYFYWYRQILGQKVEFLVSFYNNEISEKSEIFDDQFSVERPDGSNFTLKIRSTKLEDSAMYFCASSWTGSNTEAFFGQGTRLTVV.

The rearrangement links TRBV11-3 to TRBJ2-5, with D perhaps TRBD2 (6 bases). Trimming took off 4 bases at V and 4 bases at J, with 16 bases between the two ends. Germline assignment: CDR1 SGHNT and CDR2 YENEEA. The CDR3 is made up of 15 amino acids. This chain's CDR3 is CASSSGGRSGETQYF. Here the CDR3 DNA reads TGTGCCAGCAGCTCCGGGGGTAGATCCGGAGAGACCCAGTACTTC.

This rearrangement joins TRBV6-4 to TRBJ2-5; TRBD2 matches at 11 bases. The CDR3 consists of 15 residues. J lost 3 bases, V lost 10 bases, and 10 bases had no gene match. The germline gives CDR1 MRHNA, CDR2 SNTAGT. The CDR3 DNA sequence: TGTGCCATCGTACAACCACTAGCGGGAGAAGAGACCCAGTACTTC. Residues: CAIVQPLAGEETQYF.

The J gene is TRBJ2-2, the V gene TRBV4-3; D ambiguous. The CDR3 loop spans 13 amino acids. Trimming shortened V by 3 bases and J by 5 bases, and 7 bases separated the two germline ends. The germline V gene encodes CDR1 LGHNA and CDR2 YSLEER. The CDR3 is CASSQSITGELFF. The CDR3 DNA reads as TGCGCCAGCAGCCAGAGTATTACCGGGGAGCTGTTTTTT.

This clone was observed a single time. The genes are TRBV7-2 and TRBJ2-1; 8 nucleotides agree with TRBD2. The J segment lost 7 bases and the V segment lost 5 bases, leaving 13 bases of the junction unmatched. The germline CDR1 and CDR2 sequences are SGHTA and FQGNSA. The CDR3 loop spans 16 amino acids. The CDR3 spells CASSARGAGAGNEQFF. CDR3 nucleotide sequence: TGTGCCAGCAGCGCCAGGGGAGCGGGAGCTGGGAATGAGCAGTTCTTC.

The CDR3: CASSYYGGTSNQPQHF. DNA of the CDR3: TGTGCCAGCAGTTACTATGGGGGGACCAGCAATCAGCCCCAGCATTTT. The chain uses TRBV6-6 and TRBJ1-5; tentative D call: TRBD1 (5 bases). Trimming removed 1 base at V and 1 base at J, with 11 bases between. The CDR3 is 16 residues long. The germline gives CDR1 MNHNY, CDR2 SVGAGI (reference sequence).

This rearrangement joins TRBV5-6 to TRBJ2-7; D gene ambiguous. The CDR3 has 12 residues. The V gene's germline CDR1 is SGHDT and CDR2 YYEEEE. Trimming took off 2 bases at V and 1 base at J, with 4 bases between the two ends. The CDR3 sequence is CASSFTSYEQYF. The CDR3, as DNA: TGTGCCAGCAGCTTTACGTCCTACGAGCAGTACTTC.

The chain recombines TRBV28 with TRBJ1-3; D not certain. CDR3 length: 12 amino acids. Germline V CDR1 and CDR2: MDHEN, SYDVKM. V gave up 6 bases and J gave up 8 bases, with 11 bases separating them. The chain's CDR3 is CASRLGMHTIYF. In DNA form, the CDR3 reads TGTGCCAGCAGGCTCGGGATGCACACCATATATTTT.

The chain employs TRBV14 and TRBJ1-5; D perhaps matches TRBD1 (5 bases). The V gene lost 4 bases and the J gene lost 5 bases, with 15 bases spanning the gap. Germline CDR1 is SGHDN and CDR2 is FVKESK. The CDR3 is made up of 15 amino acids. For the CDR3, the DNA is TGTGCCAGCAGCCCTATGGGCTGGGGGGATCAGCCCCAGCATTTT. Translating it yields CASSPMGWGDQPQHF.

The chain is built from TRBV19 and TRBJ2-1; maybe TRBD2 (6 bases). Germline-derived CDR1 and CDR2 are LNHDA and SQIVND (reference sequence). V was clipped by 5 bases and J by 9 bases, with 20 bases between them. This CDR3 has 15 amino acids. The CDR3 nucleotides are TGTGCCAGTAGTCCGCCGGGACTCTCGAGGGGTGAGCAGTTCTTC. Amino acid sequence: CASSPPGLSRGEQFF.

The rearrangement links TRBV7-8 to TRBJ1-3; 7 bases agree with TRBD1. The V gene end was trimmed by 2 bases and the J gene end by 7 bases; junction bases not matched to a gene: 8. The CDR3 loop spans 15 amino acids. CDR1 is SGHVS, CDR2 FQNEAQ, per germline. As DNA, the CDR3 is TGTGCCAGCAGCTTAAGGGAGGGGGCGGGGAACACCATATATTTT. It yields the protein CASSLREGAGNTIYF.

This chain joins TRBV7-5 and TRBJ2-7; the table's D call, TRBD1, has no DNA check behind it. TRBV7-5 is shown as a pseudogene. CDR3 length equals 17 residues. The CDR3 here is CARSLKRPGQGPREQYF. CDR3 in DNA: TGTGCCAGAAGTCTTAAGCGTCCGGGACAGGGCCCTAGGGAGCAGTACTTC.

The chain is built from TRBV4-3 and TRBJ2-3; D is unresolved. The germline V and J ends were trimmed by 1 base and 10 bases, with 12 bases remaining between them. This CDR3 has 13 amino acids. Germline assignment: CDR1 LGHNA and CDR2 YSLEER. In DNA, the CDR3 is TGCGCCAGCAGCCAAGGGTACTCCCAGCCGCAGTATTTT. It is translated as CASSQGYSQPQYF.

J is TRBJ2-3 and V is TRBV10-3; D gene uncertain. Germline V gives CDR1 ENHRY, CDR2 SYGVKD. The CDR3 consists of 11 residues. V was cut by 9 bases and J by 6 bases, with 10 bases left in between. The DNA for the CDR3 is TGTGCCATAGGCGAAGGCGATACGCAGTATTTT. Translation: CAIGEGDTQYF.

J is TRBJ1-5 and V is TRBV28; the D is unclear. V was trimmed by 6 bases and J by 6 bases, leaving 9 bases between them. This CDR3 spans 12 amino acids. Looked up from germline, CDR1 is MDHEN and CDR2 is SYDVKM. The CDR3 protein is CASRSTSQPQHF. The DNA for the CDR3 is TGTGCCAGCAGATCCACAAGTCAGCCCCAGCATTTT.

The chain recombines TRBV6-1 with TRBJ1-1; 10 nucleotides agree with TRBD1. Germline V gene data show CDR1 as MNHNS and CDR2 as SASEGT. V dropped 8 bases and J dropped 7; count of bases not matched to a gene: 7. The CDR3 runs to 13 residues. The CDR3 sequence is CASRGQGSSEAFF. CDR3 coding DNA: TGTGCCAGCCGGGGACAGGGGTCTAGTGAAGCTTTCTTT.